Below are 8 T cell receptor beta chains sequenced from a single sample in a study of T cells after yellow fever vaccination. MiXCR was run by TCRdb on the 5' RACE reads, yielding one entry per CDR3 protein. This sample carries about 350,000 distinct CDR3 sequences, approximately 8% of them seen once, and the ten largest clones take about 16%. Sequencing used PBMCs, obtained approximately 47 days after the first yellow fever vaccination. Receptors were obtained from a man between 18 and 35 years old who received the YFV17D yellow fever vaccine.

This chain links TRBV12-3 or TRBV12-4 with TRBJ2-3; D not certain. V shed 4 bases and J shed 0 bases, with 11 bases lying between them. The CDR3 has 15 residues. The DNA for the CDR3 is TGTGCCAGCAGTTCAGGCGAGATTAGCACAGATACGCAGTATTTT. It specifies CASSSGEISTDTQYF.

This clonotype showed up just a few times. The chain couples TRBV20-1 to TRBJ2-7, with 8 nucleotides matching TRBD1. CDR1 DFQATT and CDR2 SNEGSKA come from the germline V gene (reference sequence). V gave up 7 bases and J gave up 0 bases; unmatched junction bases: 5. CDR3 length: 13 amino acids. The CDR3 reads CSVLTGDSYEQYF. The CDR3, as DNA: TGCAGTGTCCTGACAGGGGACTCCTACGAGCAGTACTTC.

The rearrangement joins TRBV19 to TRBJ1-2, with D unclear. CDR1 and CDR2 (germline): LNHDA, SQIVND (reference sequence). V lost 6 bases and J 4 bases, leaving 21 bases between the germline ends. CDR3 length: 16 residues. The CDR3 here is CASSRAYRPDFYGYTF. For the CDR3, the DNA is TGTGCCAGTAGCCGAGCTTACCGTCCGGATTTCTATGGCTACACCTTC.

This clonotype was picked up a small number of times. This rearrangement joins TRBV12-3 or TRBV12-4 to TRBJ1-1, with D maybe TRBD1 (5 bases). V was clipped by 6 bases and J by 5 bases, with 16 bases between them. This CDR3 spans 14 amino acids. CDR3 coding DNA: TGTGCCAGCAGAAAAGGGGCCCCGATAACTGAAGCTTTCTTT. Translated: CASRKGAPITEAFF.

This clonotype has only a few counts. J is TRBJ1-1 and V is TRBV5-1, with D perhaps TRBD1 (5 bases). Germline V gene sequence: CDR1 SGHRS, CDR2 YFSETQ. This CDR3 is 14 amino acids long. V lost 9 bases and J lost 0, with 15 bases in between. CDR3 coding DNA: TGCGCCACCAAGGGAGGGGTGATGAACACTGAAGCTTTCTTT. This sequence encodes CATKGGVMNTEAFF.

The rearrangement joins TRBV5-5 to TRBJ2-1; D perhaps matches TRBD2 (7 bases). Germline values: CDR1 SGHKS, CDR2 YYEKEE (reference sequence). CDR3 length: 16 residues. V lost 4 bases to trimming and J lost 3 bases, with 17 bases between them. CDR3 DNA: TGTGCCAGCAGCCGACCAGGGGAGGGGTACTACAATGAGCAGTTCTTC. Its protein product is CASSRPGEGYYNEQFF.

This clonotype appeared a few times. The chain has TRBV7-2 and TRBJ2-7; possible D gene TRBD1, 6 bases. The V end lost 5 bases, the J end lost 9 bases, and 14 bases lay between the germline ends. The CDR3 runs to 12 residues. Germline V lookup: CDR1 SGHTA, CDR2 FQGNSA. This CDR3 reads CASSPRQAGQYF. In DNA, the CDR3 is TGTGCCAGCAGCCCAAGACAGGCCGGGCAGTACTTC.

This clonotype was counted between two and nine times. The chain uses TRBV12-3 or TRBV12-4 and TRBJ1-2, with D perhaps matching TRBD1 (6 bases). The CDR3 covers 15 residues. V lost 7 bases and J lost 2, with 17 bases in between. The CDR3 DNA is TGTGCCAGCACCTATACAGGGACTTTCAACTATGGCTACACCTTC. Encoded protein: CASTYTGTFNYGYTF.